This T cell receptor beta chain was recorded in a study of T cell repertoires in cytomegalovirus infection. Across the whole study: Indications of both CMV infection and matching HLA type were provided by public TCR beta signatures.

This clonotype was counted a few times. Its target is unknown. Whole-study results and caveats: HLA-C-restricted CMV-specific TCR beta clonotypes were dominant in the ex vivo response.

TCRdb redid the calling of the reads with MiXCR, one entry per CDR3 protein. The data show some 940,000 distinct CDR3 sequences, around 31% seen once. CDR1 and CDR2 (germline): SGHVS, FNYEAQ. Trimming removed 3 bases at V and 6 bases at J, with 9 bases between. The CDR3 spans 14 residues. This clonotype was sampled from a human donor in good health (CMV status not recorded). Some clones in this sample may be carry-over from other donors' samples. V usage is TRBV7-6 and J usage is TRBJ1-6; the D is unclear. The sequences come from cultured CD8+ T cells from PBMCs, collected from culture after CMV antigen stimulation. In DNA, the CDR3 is TGTGCCAGCAGCTTTCCGGGATCTAATTCACCCCTCCACTTT. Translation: CASSFPGSNSPLHF.